This TCR beta chain was recorded in a study of glioma-infiltrating T cells. Overall study results and limits: Tissue and blood shared very few CDR3 sequences.

Amplification of TCR alpha and beta CDR3 regions from RNA used iRepertoire nested multiplex PCR. Each CDR3 protein is one row after TCRdb ran MiXCR on the multiplex PCR reads. In the table there are about 180,000 distinct CDR3 sequences, about 47% of which are singletons. This clonotype was recorded a few times. Its target is not known. V lost 0 bases, J lost 0 bases, and 14 bases lay in between. The CDR3 length is 18 residues. The germline CDR1 and CDR2 sequences are MNHNS and SASEGT. The sequencing input was glioma tissue, nonneoplastic brain tissue, or PBMCs (not recorded which). The origin of this receptor is a human donor with low-grade glioma or glioblastoma, undergoing nonglioma brain surgery, or in good health (not recorded which). The chain carries TRBV6-1 and TRBJ2-2, with a tentative D call TRBD2 (6 bases). The CDR3 region has the DNA TGTGCCAGCAGTGAAGCATGGGGATGGGAGGCGAACACCGGGGAGCTGTTTTTT. This codes for CASSEAWGWEANTGELFF.